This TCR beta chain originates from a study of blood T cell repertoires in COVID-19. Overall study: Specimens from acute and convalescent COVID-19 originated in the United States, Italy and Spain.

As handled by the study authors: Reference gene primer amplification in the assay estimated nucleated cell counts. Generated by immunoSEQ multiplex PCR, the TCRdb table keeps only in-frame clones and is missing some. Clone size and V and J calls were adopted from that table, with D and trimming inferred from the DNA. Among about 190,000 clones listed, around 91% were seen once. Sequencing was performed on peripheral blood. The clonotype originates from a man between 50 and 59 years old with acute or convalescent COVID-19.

CDR3 bases: TGTGCCAGCAGCCAAGAGATTCTAGCGGGAGGGCCATCGAACACCGGGGAGCTGTTTTTT. As protein: CASSQEILAGGPSNTGELFF. This chain links TRBV3-1 (or the pseudogene TRBV3-2) with TRBJ2-2; 12 nucleotides match TRBD2. The V gene end was trimmed by 0 bases and the J gene end by 0 bases; junction bases not matched to a gene: 8. The CDR3 spans 20 residues. Germline V gene data show CDR1 as LGHDT and CDR2 as YNNKEL (reference sequence).